These 29 T cell receptor beta chains came from one sample sequenced in a study of naive and memory T cell subsets. Their antigens remain unidentified. Two oligonucleotides, mixed equimolar, formed the beta constant-region primer covering TRBC1 and TRBC2. The ligated cDNA underwent four PCR rounds using SP2 and nested alpha and beta constant-region primers. TCRdb reanalysed the UMI-ligation and nested PCR reads using MiXCR and keeps one entry per CDR3 protein. This sample has around 93,000 distinct CDR3 sequences, with about 11% found just once. Study findings and constraints: Naive repertoires, especially CD8, held a few larger clonotypes, possibly memory cells re-expressing CD45RA.

Sequenced: naive CD4+ T cells from blood. All receptors derive from a human donor in good health.

This clonotype was picked up a small number of times. CDR3 loop: CASSLAGGQRISYNEQFF. The CDR3 DNA is TGTGCCAGCAGCTTAGCGGGAGGACAGCGTATATCCTACAATGAGCAGTTCTTC. This chain connects TRBV7-2 to TRBJ2-1; tentatively, D is TRBD1 or TRBD2 (6 bases each). There are 18 residues in the CDR3. Germline V gene data show CDR1 as SGHTA and CDR2 as FQGNSA. Trimming pared 0 bases from V and 1 base from J, leaving 16 bases between.

This clonotype showed up just a few times. DNA for the CDR3: TGCGCCAGCAGCTTGCCGACGACAGCAACTAATGAAAAACTGTTTTTT. It specifies CASSLPTTATNEKLFF. This chain uses TRBV5-1 with TRBJ1-4; possibly TRBD1 for D (5 bases). This CDR3 has 16 residues. Germline loops: CDR1 SGHRS, CDR2 YFSETQ. The ends were cut back, 1 base at V and 0 bases at J, with 10 bases in the middle.

The sample holds many counts of this clonotype. V and J are TRBV20-1 and TRBJ2-3; 11 nucleotides match TRBD2. The CDR3 has 15 residues. V was pared by 5 bases and J by 1 base, with 5 bases of the junction left unmatched. The germline V gene encodes CDR1 DFQATT and CDR2 SNEGSKA (reference sequence). The CDR3, as DNA: TGCAGTGCTGACCGACTAGCGGGGCGCACAGATACGCAGTATTTT. It is translated as CSADRLAGRTDTQYF.

Many counts were recorded for this clonotype. The J gene is TRBJ2-3, the V gene TRBV29-1; weak D call: TRBD1 (6 bases). This CDR3 contains 12 residues. Trimming stripped 4 bases from V and 3 bases from J, with 8 bases between. Germline-derived CDR1 and CDR2 are SQVTM and ANQGSEA. The CDR3 sequence is CSVVDRTDTQYF. DNA for the CDR3: TGCAGCGTTGTAGACAGGACAGATACGCAGTATTTT.

This clonotype was seen a handful of times. The V gene is TRBV29-1, the J gene TRBJ2-1; 8 bases line up with TRBD1. V shed 4 bases, J shed 0 bases, and the junction held 2 bases outside the gene matches. Germline V CDR1 and CDR2: SQVTM, ANQGSEA. This CDR3 spans 14 amino acids. CDR3: CSVVDRGSYNEQFF. CDR3 coding DNA: TGCAGCGTTGTTGACAGGGGCTCCTACAATGAGCAGTTCTTC.

This clonotype was detected ten times or more. This rearrangement joins TRBV15 to TRBJ2-7, with a weak D call TRBD1 (6 bases). Germline CDR1 and CDR2: LNHNV and YYDKDF (reference sequence). This CDR3 comprises 12 residues. Between the trimmed V and J ends, which lost 9 bases and 3 bases, there was a span of 12 bases. This CDR3 reads CATASRGYEQYF. CDR3 nucleotide sequence: TGTGCCACAGCCAGCAGGGGCTACGAGCAGTACTTC.

This clonotype was seen repeatedly, ten times or more. V is TRBV29-1 and J is TRBJ2-7; no firm D call. The CDR3 loop spans 12 amino acids. V lost 6 bases, J lost 5 bases, and 14 bases lay in between. Germline CDR1 is SQVTM and CDR2 is ANQGSEA. CDR3 sequence (DNA): TGCAGCGTCGGCAGTGCGGTCAACGAGCAGTACTTC. Translation gives CSVGSAVNEQYF.

The CDR3 nucleotides are TGTGCCAGCAGTTACTCGAGGGTTGACAGGGGGCGCACAGATACGCAGTATTTT. It specifies CASSYSRVDRGRTDTQYF. V and J are TRBV6-5 and TRBJ2-3, with TRBD1 matching over 10 bases. Per germline, CDR1 MNHEY and CDR2 SVGAGI. The CDR3 is 18 amino acids. Trimming removed 0 bases from V and 1 base from J; junction bases left unmatched: 7.

This clonotype was detected many times. This chain links TRBV29-1 with TRBJ2-7; 7 nucleotides agree with TRBD1. The CDR3 totals 12 residues. Germline V gene data show CDR1 as SQVTM and CDR2 as ANQGSEA. With 7 bases clipped from V and 0 bases from J, the junction kept 3 bases outside the gene matches. CDR3 in DNA: TGCAGCGGGTGGGACAGCTCCTACGAGCAGTACTTC. This codes for CSGWDSSYEQYF.

In its sample, this clonotype was seen a few times. This chain uses TRBV3-1 with TRBJ2-1, with a possible D match to TRBD1 (6 bases). CDR1 is LGHDT and CDR2 is YNNKEL in the germline V gene (reference sequence). The V end was cut by 0 bases, the J end by 7 bases, with 13 bases between. This CDR3 has 15 amino acids. DNA of the CDR3: TGTGCCAGCAGCCAAGAGGTTCAGAGGGGGAATGAGCAGTTCTTC. Translation gives CASSQEVQRGNEQFF.

A few counts support this clonotype. This rearrangement joins TRBV12-3 or TRBV12-4 to TRBJ1-2; TRBD1 aligns across 7 bases. V shed 5 bases, J shed 7 bases, and the junction held 13 bases outside the gene matches. The CDR3 has 15 residues. CDR3 in DNA: TGTGCCAGCAGTAACCTGGGGACAGCTCCCGGTGGCTACACCTTC. Its translation: CASSNLGTAPGGYTF.

This chain connects TRBV20-1 to TRBJ2-1; D gene uncertain. Trimming left V 1 base short and J 8 bases short, with 9 bases between. Germline values: CDR1 DFQATT, CDR2 SNEGSKA (reference sequence). The CDR3 extends over 12 amino acids. DNA of the CDR3: TGCAGTGCTAGAGTTCCTAGTGATGAGCAGTTCTTC. It codes for CSARVPSDEQFF.

This clonotype was seen a handful of times. The rearrangement joins TRBV3-1 to TRBJ1-3; 9 bases are shared with TRBD1. This CDR3 comprises 15 residues. Losses at the gene ends were 4 bases for V and 3 bases for J; bases not matched to a gene: 4. The germline gives CDR1 LGHDT, CDR2 YNNKEL (reference sequence). CDR3 in DNA: TGTGCCAGCAGCCTCTGGACAGGGGTTGGAAACACCATATATTTT. Its protein product is CASSLWTGVGNTIYF.

This clonotype came up a few times. The chain joins TRBV3-1 to TRBJ2-1, with no clear D. Trimming removed 4 bases at V and 2 bases at J, with 9 bases between. The V gene's germline CDR1 is LGHDT and CDR2 YNNKEL (reference sequence). The CDR3 spans 14 residues. The CDR3 DNA is TGTGCCAGCAGCCCCGAGAGCACCTACAATGAGCAGTTCTTC. It specifies CASSPESTYNEQFF.

This clonotype turned up a few times. V gene TRBV29-1 combines with J gene TRBJ2-7, with D perhaps given as TRBD1 or TRBD2 (5 bases each). The germline gives CDR1 SQVTM, CDR2 ANQGSEA. This CDR3 has 15 amino acids. Trimming removed 3 bases at V and 7 bases at J, with 22 bases between. The CDR3 sequence: CSVDRRVSVTGEQYF. The CDR3 DNA sequence: TGCAGCGTTGATCGCAGGGTATCCGTTACGGGGGAGCAGTACTTC.

This clonotype has a handful of counts. The CDR3 DNA reads as TGTGCCAGCAGCTTAGATGGCGGGAGAACTGAAGCTTTCTTT. Encoded protein: CASSLDGGRTEAFF. The J gene is TRBJ1-1, the V gene TRBV7-2; no clear D gene. The ends were cut back, 1 base at V and 5 bases at J, with 11 bases in the middle. This CDR3 has 14 residues. CDR1 SGHTA and CDR2 FQGNSA come from the germline V gene.

The genes are TRBV18 and TRBJ2-5; D is ambiguous. V gave up 3 bases and J gave up 1 base, with 9 bases separating them. Germline-derived CDR1 and CDR2 are KGHSH and LQKENI. The CDR3 contains 14 residues. The chain's CDR3 is CASSPFQVQETQYF. Written as DNA, the CDR3 is TGTGCCAGCTCACCCTTTCAGGTCCAAGAGACCCAGTACTTC. Combining the CDR3 with reference TRBV18 and TRBJ2-5 gives the whole variable domain NAGVMQNPRHLVRRRGQEARLRCSPMKGHSHVYWYRQLPEEGLKFMVYLQKENIIDESGMPKERFSAEFPKEGPSILRIQQVVRGDSAAYFCASSPFQVQETQYFGPGTRLLVL.

A few counts support this clonotype. The chain employs TRBV12-3 or TRBV12-4 and TRBJ2-5, with TRBD1 as a possible D gene (5 bases). V lost 4 bases to trimming and J lost 1 base, with 7 bases between them. The CDR3 loop spans 13 amino acids. The CDR3 sequence: CASSSDSQETQYF. For the CDR3, the DNA is TGTGCCAGCAGTTCCGACAGCCAAGAGACCCAGTACTTC.

At least ten counts were recorded for this clonotype. The chain combines TRBV29-1 with TRBJ2-2, with 7 nucleotides matching TRBD1. J gave up 6 bases and V 4 bases, and 11 bases lay outside the gene matches. Germline V CDR1 and CDR2: SQVTM, ANQGSEA. The length of the CDR3 is 15 residues. DNA for the CDR3: TGCAGCGTTGGAGTGACAGGGTTTAGGGCCGGGGAGCTGTTTTTT. It codes for CSVGVTGFRAGELFF.

The table lists this clonotype with many counts. V is TRBV20-1 and J is TRBJ1-6; TRBD1 matches at 7 bases. In germline, CDR1 is DFQATT, CDR2 SNEGSKA (reference sequence). The length of the CDR3 is 18 residues. J lost 0 bases, V lost 0 bases, and 8 bases had no gene match. The CDR3 DNA reads as TGCAGTGCTAGAGATCCCAGGACAGGAAGCTCCTATAATTCACCCCTCCACTTT. The encoded protein is CSARDPRTGSSYNSPLHF.

This clonotype was observed many times. The chain uses TRBV3-1 and TRBJ2-1; TRBD1 aligns across 8 bases. CDR1 is LGHDT, CDR2 YNNKEL, per germline (reference sequence). The CDR3 has 15 amino acids. V trimming: 2 bases; J trimming: 7 bases; junction bases outside the gene matches: 7. CDR3 sequence (DNA): TGTGCCAGCAGCCAACAGGGGGCCCTAGGTAATGAGCAGTTCTTC. It yields the protein CASSQQGALGNEQFF.

The chain is built from TRBV5-1 and TRBJ1-2, with unresolved D. Per germline, CDR1 SGHRS and CDR2 YFSETQ. The CDR3 extends over 14 amino acids. Trimming cost V 1 base and J 3 bases, with 10 bases left between them. The CDR3 DNA reads TGCGCCAGCAGCTTGCGGAGTACCCACTATGGCTACACCTTC. Translated, it gives CASSLRSTHYGYTF.

This clonotype appeared many times. V is TRBV28 and J is TRBJ2-1; D is ambiguous. V shed 6 bases and J shed 1 base, with 16 bases lying between them. The CDR3 runs to 16 residues. CDR1 is MDHEN and CDR2 is SYDVKM in the germline V gene. The CDR3 DNA reads as TGTGCCAGCAGACCTGCTGGCTCAACATCCTACAATGAGCAGTTCTTC. Its translation is CASRPAGSTSYNEQFF.

The chain has TRBV7-9 and TRBJ1-4; 9 positions match TRBD1. Germline lookup yields CDR1 SEHNR and CDR2 FQNEAQ (reference sequence). The CDR3 is 17 amino acids. After removal of 4 bases from V and 6 bases from J, the junction contained 12 bases not matched to a gene. CDR3 sequence: CASSSRSRTGVDEKLFF. In DNA form, the CDR3 reads TGTGCCAGCAGCTCGAGAAGCCGGACAGGGGTGGATGAAAAACTGTTTTTT. The variable domain in full, completed from reference TRBV7-9 and TRBJ1-4, reads DTGVSQNPRHKITKRGQNVTFRCDPISEHNRLYWYRQTLGQGPEFLTYFQNEAQLEKSRLLSDRFSAERPKGSFSTLEIQRTEQGDSAMYLCASSSRSRTGVDEKLFFGSGTQLSVL.

This clonotype came up a few times. CDR3 region: CASSNADRVNTQYF. The DNA of the CDR3 is TGTGCCAGCAGCAACGCCGACAGGGTAAATACGCAGTATTTT. The chain recombines TRBV28 with TRBJ2-3; 7 nucleotides line up with TRBD1. The germline V gene has CDR1 MDHEN and CDR2 SYDVKM. CDR3 size: 14 residues. The J segment lost 7 bases and the V segment lost 6 bases, leaving 10 bases of the junction unmatched.

There are a few counts of this clonotype. The rearrangement joins TRBV18 to TRBJ2-5; D perhaps matches TRBD1 (5 bases). The CDR3 has 15 residues. V lost 3 bases, J lost 1 base, and 12 bases lay in between. Looked up from germline, CDR1 is KGHSH and CDR2 is LQKENI. CDR3 bases: TGTGCCAGCTCACCTAACAGGAACAGCCAAGAGACCCAGTACTTC. Its translation: CASSPNRNSQETQYF. Full variable domain (outside the CDR3, taken from reference TRBV18 and TRBJ2-5): NAGVMQNPRHLVRRRGQEARLRCSPMKGHSHVYWYRQLPEEGLKFMVYLQKENIIDESGMPKERFSAEFPKEGPSILRIQQVVRGDSAAYFCASSPNRNSQETQYFGPGTRLLVL.

The gene calls are TRBV5-1 and TRBJ1-2; D unresolved. Trimming took 3 bases from V and 4 from J, leaving 13 bases between them. This CDR3 has 14 residues. The germline V gene has CDR1 SGHRS and CDR2 YFSETQ. The CDR3 bases are TGCGCCAGCAGCTCCGAATCTGGAGCCTATGGCTACACCTTC. Protein product: CASSSESGAYGYTF.

This clonotype has more than one count but fewer than ten. V usage is TRBV12-3 or TRBV12-4 and J usage is TRBJ2-2; D not certain. V dropped 4 bases and J dropped 4 bases, with 7 bases sitting between them. The CDR3 is 13 residues long. The CDR3 bases are TGTGCCAGCAGTTCACTGGGCACCGGGGAGCTGTTTTTT. Its translation: CASSSLGTGELFF.

The chain joins TRBV2 to TRBJ1-5; D gene uncertain. The CDR3 covers 12 residues. Trimming took 8 bases from V and 6 from J, leaving 11 bases between them. Germline CDR1 and CDR2: SNHLY and FYNNEI. The CDR3 loop reads CASGEDAQPQHF. The CDR3 region has the DNA TGTGCCAGCGGAGAGGATGCTCAGCCCCAGCATTTT.